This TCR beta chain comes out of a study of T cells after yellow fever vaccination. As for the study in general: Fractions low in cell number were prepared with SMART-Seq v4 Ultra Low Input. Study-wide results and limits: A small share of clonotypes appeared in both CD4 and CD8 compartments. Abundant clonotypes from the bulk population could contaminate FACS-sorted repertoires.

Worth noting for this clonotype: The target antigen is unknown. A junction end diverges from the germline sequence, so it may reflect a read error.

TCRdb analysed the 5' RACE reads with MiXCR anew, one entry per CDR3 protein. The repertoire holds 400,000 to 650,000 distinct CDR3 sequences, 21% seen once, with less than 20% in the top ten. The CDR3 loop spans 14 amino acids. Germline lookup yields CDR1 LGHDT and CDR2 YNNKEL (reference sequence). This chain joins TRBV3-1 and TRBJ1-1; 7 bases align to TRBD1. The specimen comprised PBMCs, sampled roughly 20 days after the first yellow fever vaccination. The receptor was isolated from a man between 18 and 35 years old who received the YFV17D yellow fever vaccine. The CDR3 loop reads CPSRIGTANTEAFF. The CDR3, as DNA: TGTCCCAGCAGGATCGGGACAGCCAACACTGAAGCTTTCTTT.